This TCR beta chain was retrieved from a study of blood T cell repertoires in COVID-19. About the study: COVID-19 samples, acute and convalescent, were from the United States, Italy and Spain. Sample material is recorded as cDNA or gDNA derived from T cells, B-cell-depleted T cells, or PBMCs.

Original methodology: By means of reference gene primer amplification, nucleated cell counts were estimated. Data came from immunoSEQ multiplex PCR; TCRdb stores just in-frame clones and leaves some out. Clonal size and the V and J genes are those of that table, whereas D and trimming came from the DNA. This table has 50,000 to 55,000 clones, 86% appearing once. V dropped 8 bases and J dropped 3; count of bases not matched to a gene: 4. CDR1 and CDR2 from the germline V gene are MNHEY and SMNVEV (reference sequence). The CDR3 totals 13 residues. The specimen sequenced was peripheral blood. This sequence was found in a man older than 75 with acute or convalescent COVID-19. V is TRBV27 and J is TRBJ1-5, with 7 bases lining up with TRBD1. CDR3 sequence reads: CASQTGINQPQHF. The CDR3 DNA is TGTGCCAGCCAGACAGGGATCAATCAGCCCCAGCATTTT.